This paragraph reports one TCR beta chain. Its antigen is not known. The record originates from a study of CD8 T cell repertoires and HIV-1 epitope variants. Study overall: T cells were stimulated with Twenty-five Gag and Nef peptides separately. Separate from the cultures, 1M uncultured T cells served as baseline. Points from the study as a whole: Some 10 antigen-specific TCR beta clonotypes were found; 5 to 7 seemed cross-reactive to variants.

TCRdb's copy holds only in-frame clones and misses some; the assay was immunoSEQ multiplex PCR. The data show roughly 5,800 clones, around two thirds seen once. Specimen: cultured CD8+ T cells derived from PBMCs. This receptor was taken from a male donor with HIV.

CDR3 bases: TGTGCCAGCAGCTTGAGACGCACTGAAGCTTTCTTT. This sequence encodes CASSLRRTEAFF. The V gene is TRBV7-2, the J gene TRBJ1-1; no clear D gene. The CDR3 consists of 12 residues. The ends were cut back, 3 bases at V and 4 bases at J, with 6 bases in the middle. CDR1 is SGHTA, CDR2 FQGNSA, per germline.